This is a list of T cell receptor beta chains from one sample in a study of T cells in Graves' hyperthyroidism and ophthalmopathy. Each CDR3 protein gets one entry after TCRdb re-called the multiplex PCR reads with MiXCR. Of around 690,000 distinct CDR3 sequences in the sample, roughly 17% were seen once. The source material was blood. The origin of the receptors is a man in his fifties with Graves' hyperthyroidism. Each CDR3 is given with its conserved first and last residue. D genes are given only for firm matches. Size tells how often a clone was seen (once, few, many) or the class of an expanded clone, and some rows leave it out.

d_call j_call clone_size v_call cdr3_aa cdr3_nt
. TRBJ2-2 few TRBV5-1 CASSLVGGARITGELFF TGCGCCAGCAGCTTGGTTGGGGGGGCCCGAATCACCGGGGAGCTGTTTTTT
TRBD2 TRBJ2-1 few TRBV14 CASSQIGSGRDNEQFF TGTGCCAGCAGCCAAATTGGTAGCGGGAGGGACAATGAGCAGTTCTTC
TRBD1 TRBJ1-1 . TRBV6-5 CASSYRGQASEAFF TGTGCCAGCAGTTACAGGGGACAGGCTTCTGAAGCTTTCTTT
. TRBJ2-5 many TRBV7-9 CASSLGLAGSETQYF TGTGCCAGCAGCTTAGGTCTGGCGGGCTCAGAGACCCAGTACTTC
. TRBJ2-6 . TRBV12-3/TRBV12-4 CASSPGPYLSGANVLTF TGTGCCAGCAGCCCCGGGCCCTACCTCTCTGGGGCCAACGTCCTGACTTTC
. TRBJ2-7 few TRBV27 CASSLSGGRFYEQYF TGTGCCAGCAGTTTATCCGGCGGGCGCTTCTACGAGCAGTACTTC
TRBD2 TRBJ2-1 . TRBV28 CASSGSLAGAYNEQFF TGTGCCAGCAGTGGAAGCCTAGCGGGAGCCTACAATGAGCAGTTCTTC
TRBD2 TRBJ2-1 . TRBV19 CASRILAGGINEQFF TGTGCCAGTAGGATACTAGCGGGAGGAATTAATGAGCAGTTCTTC
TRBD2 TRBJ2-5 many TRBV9 CASSVAASGARETQYF TGTGCCAGCAGCGTAGCGGCTAGCGGGGCCAGGGAGACCCAGTACTTC
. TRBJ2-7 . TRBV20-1 CSARESLGRYEQYF TGCAGTGCTAGAGAGAGTCTAGGACGCTACGAGCAGTACTTC
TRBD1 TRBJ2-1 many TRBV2 CASSLNRGQGHEQFF TGTGCCAGCAGCCTCAATAGGGGACAGGGCCATGAGCAGTTCTTC
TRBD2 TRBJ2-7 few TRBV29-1 CSVEGSLAGPYEQYF TGCAGCGTTGAAGGGTCCCTAGCGGGCCCCTACGAGCAGTACTTC
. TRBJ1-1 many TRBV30 CAWSKDSNTEAFF TGTGCCTGGAGTAAAGACAGCAACACTGAAGCTTTCTTT
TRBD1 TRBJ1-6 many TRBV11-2 CASSVPPGQGYNSPLHF TGTGCCAGCAGCGTACCACCGGGACAGGGGTATAATTCACCCCTCCACTTT
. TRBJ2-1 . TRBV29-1 CSVVIYPVNEQFF TGCAGCGTTGTTATCTACCCCGTGAATGAGCAGTTCTTC
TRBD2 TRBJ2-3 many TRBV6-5 CASSYPKTSGRTDTQYF TGTGCCAGCAGTTACCCGAAGACTAGCGGGAGAACAGATACGCAGTATTTT
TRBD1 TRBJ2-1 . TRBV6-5 CASSYDGTGYNEQFF TGTGCCAGCAGTTACGACGGGACAGGTTACAATGAGCAGTTCTTC
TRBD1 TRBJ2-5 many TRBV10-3 CAISPGGGETQYF TGTGCCATCAGTCCAGGGGGTGGGGAGACCCAGTACTTC
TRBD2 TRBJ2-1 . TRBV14 CASSLYSGRDYNEQFF TGTGCCAGCAGCCTCTATAGCGGGAGGGACTACAATGAGCAGTTCTTC
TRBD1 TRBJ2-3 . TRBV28 CASSIYRGQGASDTQYF TGTGCCAGCAGTATCTACCGGGGACAGGGGGCGTCAGATACGCAGTATTTT
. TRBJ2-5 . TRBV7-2 CTSSLDRNQETQYF TGTACCAGCAGCTTGGACAGAAATCAAGAGACCCAGTACTTC
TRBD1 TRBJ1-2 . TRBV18 CASSPTPRTGGYGYTF TGTGCCAGCTCACCGACCCCCCGGACAGGGGGTTATGGCTACACCTTC
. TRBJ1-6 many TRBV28 CASRTGQGGRSPLHF TGTGCCAGCAGGACCGGGCAGGGAGGGAGATCACCCCTCCACTTT
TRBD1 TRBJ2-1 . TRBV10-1 CASTVPGQGTRENEQFF TGCGCCAGCACAGTCCCGGGACAGGGCACGCGGGAGAATGAGCAGTTCTTC
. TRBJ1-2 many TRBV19 CASSIGGKSNYGYTF TGTGCCAGTAGTATAGGTGGCAAATCTAACTATGGCTACACCTTC
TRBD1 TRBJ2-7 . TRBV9 CASSVMDRVGEQYF TGTGCCAGCAGCGTTATGGACAGGGTTGGCGAGCAGTACTTC
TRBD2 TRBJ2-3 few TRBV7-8 CASSSSGIGDTQYF TGTGCCAGCAGCTCTAGCGGAATCGGAGATACGCAGTATTTT
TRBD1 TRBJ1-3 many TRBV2 CASSGGQGSFVDTIYF TGTGCCAGCAGTGGGGGACAGGGATCGTTCGTGGACACCATATATTTT
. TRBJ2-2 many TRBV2 CASSVGLGGGPAGELFF TGTGCCAGCAGTGTTGGCCTAGGGGGAGGGCCCGCCGGGGAGCTGTTTTTT